This T cell receptor (beta chain) was identified during a study of shared clonotypes between healthy human individuals. Across the whole study: Plates per donor: three CD4 naive, three CD4 memory, two CD8 naive, one CD8 memory. General study points: Shared clonotypes: 4.5% to 6.5% naive CD4, around 4% naive CD8, roughly 2.4% memory CD4, about 0.41% memory CD8. Few donors restricted represented genetic and exposure-history diversity.

CDR1 is SGHAT, CDR2 FQDESV, per germline (reference sequence). V lost 5 bases and J 0 bases, leaving 10 bases between the germline ends. This CDR3 contains 15 residues. On this clone: Its cognate antigen is unknown.

The material for each subset, its genomic DNA, was split evenly across several immunoSEQ plates. TCRdb keeps only in-frame clones here, not all; method: immunoSEQ multiplex PCR. The profile shows around 690,000 clones, 90% of them singletons. The V and J genes are TRBV11-1 and TRBJ1-4; D is unresolved. The clonotype originates from a man aged 18 to 29 in good health. Some clones in this sample may be carry-over from other donors' samples. Sample: memory CD8+ T cells from PBMCs. Stated subset: CD45RO+ cells pooled with CCR7-negative TemRA cells. CDR3 loop: CASSPRTATNEKLFF. For the CDR3, the DNA is TGTGCCAGCAGCCCTCGGACGGCAACTAATGAAAAACTGTTTTTT.